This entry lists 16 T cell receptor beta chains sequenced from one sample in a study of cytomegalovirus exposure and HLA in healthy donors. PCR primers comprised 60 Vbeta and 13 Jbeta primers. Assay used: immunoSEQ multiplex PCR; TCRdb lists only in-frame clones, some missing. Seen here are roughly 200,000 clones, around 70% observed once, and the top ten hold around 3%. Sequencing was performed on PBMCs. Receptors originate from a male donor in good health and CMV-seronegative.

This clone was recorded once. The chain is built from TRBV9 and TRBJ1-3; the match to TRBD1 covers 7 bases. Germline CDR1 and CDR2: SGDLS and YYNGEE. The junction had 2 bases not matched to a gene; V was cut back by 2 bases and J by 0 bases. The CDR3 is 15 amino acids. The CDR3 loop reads CASSVDRSSGNTIYF. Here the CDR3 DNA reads TGTGCCAGCAGCGTGGACAGGAGCTCTGGAAACACCATATATTTT. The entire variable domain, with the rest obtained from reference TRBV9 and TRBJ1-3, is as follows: DSGVTQTPKHLITATGQRVTLRCSPRSGDLSVYWYQQSLDQGLQFLIQYYNGEERAKGNILERFSAQQFPDLHSELNLSSLELGDSALYFCASSVDRSSGNTIYFGEGSWLTVV.

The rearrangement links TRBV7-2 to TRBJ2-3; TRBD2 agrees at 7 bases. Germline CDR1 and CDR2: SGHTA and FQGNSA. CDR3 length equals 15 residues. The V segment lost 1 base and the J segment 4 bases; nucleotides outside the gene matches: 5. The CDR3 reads CASSLEREVPDTQYF. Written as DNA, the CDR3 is TGTGCCAGCAGCTTAGAACGGGAGGTTCCAGATACGCAGTATTTT. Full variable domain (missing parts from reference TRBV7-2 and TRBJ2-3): GAGVSQSPSNKVTEKGKDVELRCDPISGHTALYWYRQSLGQGLEFLIYFQGNSAPDKSGLPSDRFSAERTGGSVSTLTIQRTQQEDSAVYLCASSLEREVPDTQYFGPGTRLTVL.

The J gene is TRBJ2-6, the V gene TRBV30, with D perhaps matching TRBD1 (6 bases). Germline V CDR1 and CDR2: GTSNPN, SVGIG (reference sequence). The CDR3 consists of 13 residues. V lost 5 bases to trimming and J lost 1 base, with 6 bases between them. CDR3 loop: CAWGQSGANVLTF. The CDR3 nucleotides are TGTGCCTGGGGACAGTCTGGGGCCAACGTCCTGACTTTC.

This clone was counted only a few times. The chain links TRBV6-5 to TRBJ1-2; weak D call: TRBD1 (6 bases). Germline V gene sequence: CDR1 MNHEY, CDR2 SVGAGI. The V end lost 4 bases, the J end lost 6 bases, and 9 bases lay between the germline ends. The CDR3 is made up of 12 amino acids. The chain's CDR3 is CASSLQGDGYTF. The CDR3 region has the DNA TGTGCCAGCAGTTTACAGGGTGATGGCTACACCTTC.

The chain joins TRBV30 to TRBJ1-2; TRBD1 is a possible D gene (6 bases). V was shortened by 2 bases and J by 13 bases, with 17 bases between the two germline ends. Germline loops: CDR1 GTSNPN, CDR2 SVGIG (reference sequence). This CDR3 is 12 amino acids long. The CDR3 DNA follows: TGTGCCTGGAGTTTGTCAGGGGAAAGCGTCACCTTC. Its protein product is CAWSLSGESVTF.

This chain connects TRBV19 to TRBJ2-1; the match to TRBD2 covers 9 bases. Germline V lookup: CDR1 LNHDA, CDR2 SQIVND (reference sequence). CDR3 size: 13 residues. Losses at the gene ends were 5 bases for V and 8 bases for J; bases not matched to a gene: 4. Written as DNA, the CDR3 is TGTGCCAGTAGTGCCCTAGCGGGATATGAGCAGTTCTTC. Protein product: CASSALAGYEQFF.

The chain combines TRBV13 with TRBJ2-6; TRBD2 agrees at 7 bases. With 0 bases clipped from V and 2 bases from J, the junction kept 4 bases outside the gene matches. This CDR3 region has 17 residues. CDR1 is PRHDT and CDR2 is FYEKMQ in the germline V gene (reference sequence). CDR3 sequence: CASSLGVLAAGANVLTF. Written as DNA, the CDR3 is TGTGCCAGCAGCTTAGGTGTCCTAGCGGCTGGGGCCAACGTCCTGACTTTC. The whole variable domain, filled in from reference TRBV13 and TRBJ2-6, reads AAGVIQSPRHLIKEKRETATLKCYPIPRHDTVYWYQQGPGQDPQFLISFYEKMQSDKGSIPDRFSAQQFSDYHSELNMSSLELGDSALYFCASSLGVLAAGANVLTFGAGSRLTVL.

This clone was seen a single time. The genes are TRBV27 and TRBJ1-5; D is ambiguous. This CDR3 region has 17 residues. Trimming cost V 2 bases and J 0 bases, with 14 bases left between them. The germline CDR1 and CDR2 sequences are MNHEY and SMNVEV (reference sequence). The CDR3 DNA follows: TGTGCCAGCAGTTTAGCTAGCGACACCCTTAGCAATCAGCCCCAGCATTTT. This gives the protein CASSLASDTLSNQPQHF.

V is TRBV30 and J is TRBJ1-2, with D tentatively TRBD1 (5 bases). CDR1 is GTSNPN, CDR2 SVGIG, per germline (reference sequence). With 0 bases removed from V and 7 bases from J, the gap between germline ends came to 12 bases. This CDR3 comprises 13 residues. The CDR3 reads CAWSVGGFRGYTF. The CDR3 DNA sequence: TGTGCCTGGAGTGTCGGGGGTTTCCGTGGCTACACCTTC.

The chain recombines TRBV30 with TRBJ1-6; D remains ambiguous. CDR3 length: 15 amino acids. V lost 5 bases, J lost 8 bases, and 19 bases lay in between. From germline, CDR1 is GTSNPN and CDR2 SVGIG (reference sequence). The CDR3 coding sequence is TGTGCCTGGGGGAGTGAGGCCGGGTGGGATTCACCCCTCCACTTT. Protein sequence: CAWGSEAGWDSPLHF.

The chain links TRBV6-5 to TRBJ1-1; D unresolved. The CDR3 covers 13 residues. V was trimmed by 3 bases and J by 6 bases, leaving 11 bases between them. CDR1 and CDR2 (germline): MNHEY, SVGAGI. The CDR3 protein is CASSYLAGSEAFF. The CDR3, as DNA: TGTGCCAGCAGTTATTTGGCTGGCTCTGAAGCTTTCTTT.

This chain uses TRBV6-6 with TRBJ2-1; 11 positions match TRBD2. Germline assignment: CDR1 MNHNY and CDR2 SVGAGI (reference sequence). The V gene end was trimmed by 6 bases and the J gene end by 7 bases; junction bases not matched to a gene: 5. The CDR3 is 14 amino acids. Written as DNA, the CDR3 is TGTGCCAGCAGCAGACTAGCGGGGCCTAATGAGCAGTTCTTC. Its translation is CASSRLAGPNEQFF.

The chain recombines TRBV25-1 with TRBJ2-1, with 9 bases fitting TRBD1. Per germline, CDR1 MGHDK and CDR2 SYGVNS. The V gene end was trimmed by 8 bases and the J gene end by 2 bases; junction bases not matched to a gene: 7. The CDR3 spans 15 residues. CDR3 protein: CASEDRGGPYNEQFF. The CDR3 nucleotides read TGTGCCAGCGAGGACAGGGGAGGTCCCTACAATGAGCAGTTCTTC. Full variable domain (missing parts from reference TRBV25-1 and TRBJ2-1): EADIYQTPRYLVIGTGKKITLECSQTMGHDKMYWYQQDPGMELHLIHYSYGVNSTEKGDLSSESTVSRIRTEHFPLTLESARPSHTSQYLCASEDRGGPYNEQFFGPGTRLTVL.

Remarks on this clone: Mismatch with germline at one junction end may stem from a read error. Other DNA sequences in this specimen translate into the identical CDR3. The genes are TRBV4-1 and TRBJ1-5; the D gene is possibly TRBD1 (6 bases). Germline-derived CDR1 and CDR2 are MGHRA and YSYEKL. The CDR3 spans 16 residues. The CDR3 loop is CASSQVGTLSNQPQHF. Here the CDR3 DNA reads TGCGCCAGCAGTCAAGTCGGGACACTTAGCAATCAGCCCCAGCATTTT.

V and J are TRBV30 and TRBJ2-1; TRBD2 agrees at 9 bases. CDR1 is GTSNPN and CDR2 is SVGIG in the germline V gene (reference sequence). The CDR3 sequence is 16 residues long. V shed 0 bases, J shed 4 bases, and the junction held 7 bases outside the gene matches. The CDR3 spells CAWSVPGTSWYNEQFF. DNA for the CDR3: TGTGCCTGGAGTGTACCGGGGACTAGCTGGTACAATGAGCAGTTCTTC.

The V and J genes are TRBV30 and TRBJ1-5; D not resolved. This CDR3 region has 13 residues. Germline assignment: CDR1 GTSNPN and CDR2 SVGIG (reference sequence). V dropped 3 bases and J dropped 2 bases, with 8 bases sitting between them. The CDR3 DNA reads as TGTGCCTGGAGCCGACTCGGCAATCAGCCCCAGCATTTT. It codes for CAWSRLGNQPQHF.